This TCR beta chain derives from a study of shared clonotypes between healthy human individuals. Study-wide background: Each donor's CD4 naive and CD4 memory cells filled three plates apiece, CD8 naive two, and CD8 memory one.

The germline V and J ends were trimmed by 1 base and 3 bases, with 14 bases remaining between them. There are 16 residues in the CDR3. Clones were sequenced by immunoSEQ multiplex PCR, and TCRdb holds only the in-frame ones, with some missing. The table records approximately 2.4 million clones, under 97% of them present only once. Healthy HIV-negative adults without recent acute infections or vaccinations served as donors. The sample was naive CD4+ T cells sorted from blood. The subset was: CD45RA+ positively selected. The origin of this receptor is a man between 18 and 35 years old in good health. The rearrangement uses TRBV5-3 and TRBJ2-1, with a tentative D call TRBD1 (6 bases). TRBV5-3 is an ORF, and what it does is uncertain. CDR3 nucleotide sequence: TGTGCCAGAAGCTTGAAATACCAGGGGCTCTACAATGAGCAGTTCTTC. Protein sequence: CARSLKYQGLYNEQFF.